A selection of T cell receptor beta chains follows, all from one sample in a study of blood T cell repertoires in COVID-19. This table comes from immunoSEQ multiplex PCR, and its TCRdb copy is limited to in-frame clones, with some not included. The sample includes thousands of clones, approximately 90% of them seen just once. The sequenced sample was peripheral blood. These receptors were collected from an elderly man with active COVID-19. The CDR3 runs from the conserved cysteine through the conserved F or W. The order of the fields is CDR3 protein, V gene.

CASSDIDRENTQYF,TRBV2
CASTRTGHNIIGEKLFF,TRBV19
CASSSNRGSTDTQYF,TRBV7-3
CASSLTSGSFREQFF,TRBV7-3
CASSPRTGGLGDEAFF,TRBV18
CASSPGLAGPYNEQFF,TRBV7-2
CASSRSDSVHGYTF,TRBV4-1
CASSLSPAVMSSTDTQYF,TRBV7-6
CASSKGQGANDFYEQYF,TRBV5-1
CASSLPGSTDTQYF,TRBV5-1
CASSLAGISDTQYF,TRBV5-6
CAISGTSGSPDGVSSYEQYF,TRBV10-3
CASSLGLQRAHEQYF,TRBV6-5
CASSPGQGVYGNTIYF,TRBV18
CASSPRTGAYEQYF,TRBV7-2
CASSHPTSGNGEQYF,TRBV4-2
CASSGGLAGGLKTQYF,TRBV6-1
CASSTSGSSYNEQFF,TRBV19
CASSKGQQVPYEQYF,TRBV19
CATSPDRGREQYF,TRBV24-1
CASSPDRLSGNTIYF,TRBV18
CASSNTGGTEAFF,TRBV3-1/TRBV3-2
CASRTRGQVNGYTF,TRBV6-6
CASSSRGNSNQPQHF,TRBV6-6
CASSQAAPGAVTGELFF,TRBV4-1
CASTPLGDEQFF,TRBV7-9
CASSDSVDTEAFF,TRBV5-1